Shown below are 22 T cell receptor beta chains from a single sample sequenced in a study of T cell repertoires in cytomegalovirus infection. MiXCR, run by TCRdb on the reads, gives a single entry per CDR3 protein. This table has hundreds of thousands of distinct CDR3 sequences, about 30% appearing once. Their recognized antigens are unknown. This specimen consisted of cultured CD8+ T cells from PBMCs, obtained from culture after CMV antigen stimulation. These receptors originate from a human donor in good health (CMV status not recorded). Some clones in this sample may be carry-over from other donors' samples.

The V call is TRBV29-1, the J call TRBJ2-6, with 7 bases fitting TRBD1. Germline CDR1 SQVTM, CDR2 ANQGSEA. Trimming removed 5 bases from V and 9 bases from J; junction bases left unmatched: 4. The CDR3 runs 12 residues. The CDR3 protein is CSVTGTDNVLTF. DNA of the CDR3: TGCAGCGTTACCGGGACAGACAACGTCCTGACTTTC.

V and J are TRBV2 and TRBJ2-3; weak D call: TRBD2 (7 bases). CDR1 SNHLY and CDR2 FYNNEI come from the germline V gene. The CDR3 is made up of 15 amino acids. Trimming removed 4 bases from V and 4 bases from J, with 15 bases in between. The CDR3 loop is CASSVEGGAADTQYF. The CDR3 nucleotides are TGTGCCAGCAGTGTGGAGGGGGGGGCCGCAGATACGCAGTATTTT.

This clonotype was recorded at least ten times. The V call is TRBV7-8, the J call TRBJ2-5; 10 nucleotides match TRBD2. V shed 1 base and J 7 bases; nucleotides not matched to a gene: 6. The CDR3 is 15 residues long. In germline, CDR1 is SGHVS, CDR2 FQNEAQ. The CDR3 sequence: CASSLEAGGPRTQYF. Written as DNA, the CDR3 is TGTGCCAGCAGCTTAGAAGCGGGGGGGCCTCGGACCCAGTACTTC.

The rearrangement links TRBV4-1 to TRBJ1-5; no clear D. V gave up 0 bases and J gave up 4 bases, with 13 bases separating them. The CDR3 runs to 16 residues. Germline loops: CDR1 MGHRA, CDR2 YSYEKL. The DNA of the CDR3 is TGCGCCAGCAGCCAAGATCTTGCAGGTTGGAATCAGCCCCAGCATTTT. Amino acids: CASSQDLAGWNQPQHF.

At least ten counts were recorded for this clonotype. The chain recombines TRBV7-6 with TRBJ2-7, with 9 positions matching TRBD1. J gave up 2 bases and V 3 bases, and 11 bases lay outside the gene matches. The CDR3 sequence is 17 residues long. The germline gives CDR1 SGHVS, CDR2 FNYEAQ. CDR3 in amino acids: CASSFEPGTGITYEQYV. CDR3 bases: TGTGCCAGCAGCTTTGAACCCGGGACAGGGATCACCTACGAGCAGTACGTC.

This clonotype was observed many times. This chain links TRBV7-2 with TRBJ1-3; 10 nucleotides align to TRBD1. Germline CDR1 and CDR2: SGHTA and FQGNSA. This CDR3 has 16 residues. V lost 5 bases and J lost 4; bases outside the gene matches: 8. The CDR3 nucleotides read TGTGCCAGCAGCCCGGGACAGGGGAGAGGAGGAAACACCATATATTTT. Translated, it gives CASSPGQGRGGNTIYF.

The chain has TRBV19 and TRBJ1-2, with no clear D. The V gene's germline CDR1 is LNHDA and CDR2 SQIVND (reference sequence). The CDR3 has 13 amino acids. Trimming shortened V by 4 bases and J by 8 bases, and 14 bases separated the two germline ends. Here the CDR3 DNA reads TGTGCCAGTAGTACCGGGCCTGTCAACGGCTACACCTTC. The encoded protein is CASSTGPVNGYTF.

In this sample, this clonotype turned up a few times. The chain joins TRBV10-2 to TRBJ1-1, with unresolved D. V gave up 7 bases and J gave up 3 bases, with 12 bases separating them. The CDR3 contains 13 residues. The germline gives CDR1 WSHSY, CDR2 SAAADI. The CDR3 loop is CASMLAEHTEAFF. In DNA form, the CDR3 reads TGCGCCAGCATGTTGGCAGAACACACTGAAGCTTTCTTT.

This clonotype appeared many times. The chain links TRBV7-6 to TRBJ2-3; 7 nucleotides align to TRBD1. This CDR3 has 15 amino acids. The V segment lost 1 base and the J segment 2 bases; nucleotides outside the gene matches: 3. Per germline, CDR1 SGHVS and CDR2 FNYEAQ. In DNA, the CDR3 is TGTGCCAGCAGCTTAGGGGGACAGCTCACAGATACGCAGTATTTT. This translates into CASSLGGQLTDTQYF.

This clonotype was detected a few times. CDR3 in DNA: TGTGCCAGCAGCTTCGGACAGGGAGGGAATGGCTACACCTTC. Translating it yields CASSFGQGGNGYTF. J is TRBJ1-2 and V is TRBV7-9; 8 bases match TRBD1. The CDR3 has 14 amino acids. J lost 6 bases, V lost 3 bases, and 6 bases had no gene match. Per the germline V gene, CDR1 is SEHNR and CDR2 is FQNEAQ (reference sequence).

The CDR3 DNA sequence: TGTGCCAGCGAGGACACGAAACGTAACAATGAGCAGTTCTTC. As protein: CASEDTKRNNEQFF. J is TRBJ2-1 and V is TRBV19; a possible D gene is TRBD1 (5 bases). The CDR3 is 14 residues long. Germline V gives CDR1 LNHDA, CDR2 SQIVND (reference sequence). V was cut by 9 bases and J by 5 bases, with 17 bases left in between.

Only a few counts were recorded for this clonotype. V usage is TRBV20-1 and J usage is TRBJ1-6; possibly TRBD1 for D (5 bases). Trimming took 2 bases from V and 6 from J, leaving 17 bases between them. Germline-derived CDR1 and CDR2 are DFQATT and SNEGSKA (reference sequence). This CDR3 has 16 residues. For the CDR3, the DNA is TGCAGTGCTAGATCGCCCCGGGACGGAATTAATTCACCCCTCCACTTT. Its protein product is CSARSPRDGINSPLHF.

Many counts were recorded for this clonotype. The V gene is TRBV6-6, the J gene TRBJ2-1; 10 nucleotides match TRBD2. The V gene end was trimmed by 5 bases and the J gene end by 3 bases; junction bases not matched to a gene: 4. The germline CDR1 and CDR2 sequences are MNHNY and SVGAGI (reference sequence). The CDR3 consists of 15 residues. In nucleotides, the CDR3 is TGTGCCAGCAGTCCCCTAGCGGGGGACTACAATGAGCAGTTCTTC. It encodes CASSPLAGDYNEQFF.

The gene calls are TRBV6-6 and TRBJ2-1; D possibly corresponds to TRBD1 (6 bases). The CDR3 is 11 amino acids. Germline V CDR1 and CDR2: MNHNY, SVGAGI (reference sequence). With 8 bases removed from V and 8 bases from J, the gap between germline ends came to 10 bases. DNA for the CDR3: TGTGCCAGCCGGTACAGGGATGAGCAGTTCTTC. The encoded protein is CASRYRDEQFF.

This clonotype has ten or more counts. This chain links TRBV7-2 with TRBJ2-6; TRBD1 agrees at 7 bases. The CDR3 sequence is 18 residues long. Germline CDR1 SGHTA, CDR2 FQGNSA. V lost 5 bases and J lost 0; bases outside the gene matches: 10. CDR3 region: CASSLSGQSFSGANVLTF. Written as DNA, the CDR3 is TGTGCCAGCAGCCTATCGGGACAGTCCTTCTCTGGGGCCAACGTCCTGACTTTC.

This chain links TRBV5-1 with TRBJ2-1; D possibly uses TRBD1 or TRBD2 (6 bases each). V was cut by 4 bases and J by 0 bases, with 26 bases left in between. Germline CDR1 reads SGHRS; CDR2 reads YFSETQ. This CDR3 contains 20 residues. This CDR3 reads CASSPSLGGSGPSSYNEQFF. CDR3 nucleotide sequence: TGCGCCAGCAGCCCCTCCCTAGGGGGTAGCGGTCCCAGCTCCTACAATGAGCAGTTCTTC. The full variable domain, its missing parts supplied by reference TRBV5-1 and TRBJ2-1, is KAGVTQTPRYLIKTRGQQVTLSCSPISGHRSVSWYQQTPGQGLQFLFEYFSETQRNKGNFPGRFSGRQFSNSRSEMNVSTLELGDSALYLCASSPSLGGSGPSSYNEQFFGPGTRLTVL.

This clonotype showed up just a few times. The chain is built from TRBV4-3 and TRBJ1-2; D remains unclear. Germline V CDR1 and CDR2: LGHNA, YSLEER. The CDR3 runs 13 residues. The ends were cut back, 1 base at V and 6 bases at J, with 9 bases in the middle. Here the CDR3 reads CASSQVGRDGYTF. The CDR3 bases are TGCGCCAGCAGCCAAGTCGGACGGGATGGCTACACCTTC.

The chain has TRBV10-3 and TRBJ1-2; D possibly corresponds to TRBD1 (5 bases). Looked up from germline, CDR1 is ENHRY and CDR2 is SYGVKD. The CDR3 runs 14 residues. V lost 6 bases and J 4 bases, leaving 15 bases between the germline ends. CDR3 residues: CAIRTGGRIYGYTF. In DNA form, the CDR3 reads TGTGCCATCAGAACAGGAGGCAGGATCTATGGCTACACCTTC.

This clonotype was seen only once. A read error is possible here, since a much larger clone lies one base away. This chain links TRBV7-2 with TRBJ1-1; tentative D call: TRBD1 (5 bases). The CDR3 is 16 residues long. Deletions cut 0 bases from V and 0 bases from J, with 11 bases between. Germline CDR1 reads SGHTA; CDR2 reads FQGNSA. The CDR3 loop is CASSLAGEGVNTEAFF. DNA of the CDR3: TGTGCCAGCAGCTTAGCCGGAGAAGGGGTGAACACTGAAGCTTTCTTT.

The chain joins TRBV5-5 to TRBJ1-4; 9 bases map to TRBD1. The V gene end was trimmed by 2 bases and the J gene end by 7 bases; junction bases not matched to a gene: 3. The CDR3 is 14 residues long. CDR1 is SGHKS, CDR2 YYEKEE, per germline (reference sequence). The CDR3 region has the DNA TGTGCCAGCAGCTTCGGGACAGGGTCTGAAAAACTGTTTTTT. Its translation is CASSFGTGSEKLFF.

This rearrangement joins TRBV7-4 to TRBJ2-1; the D gene could be TRBD1 or TRBD2 (6 bases each). Trimming took 2 bases from V and 6 from J, leaving 23 bases between them. This CDR3 contains 18 residues. CDR1 is SGHVT, CDR2 SQSDAQ, per germline. CDR3 bases: TGTGCCAGCAGCTTACCCGTCGGATCGGGGGCGAAGGTCAATGAGCAGTTCTTC. Its translation is CASSLPVGSGAKVNEQFF. The full variable domain, with the rest looked up from reference TRBV7-4 and TRBJ2-1, is GAGVSQSPRYKVAKRGRDVALRCDSISGHVTLYWYRQTLGQGSEVLTYSQSDAQRDKSGRPSGRFSAERPERSVSTLKIQRTEQGDSAVYLCASSLPVGSGAKVNEQFFGPGTRLTVL.

This clonotype was seen repeatedly, ten times or more. The chain links TRBV7-2 to TRBJ1-1, with TRBD1 matching over 9 bases. In germline, CDR1 is SGHTA, CDR2 FQGNSA. V gave up 5 bases and J gave up 4 bases; unmatched junction bases: 5. The CDR3 runs 14 residues. Written as DNA, the CDR3 is TGTGCCAGCAGCCCAAGGGACAGGGCCACTGAAGCTTTCTTT. Its protein product is CASSPRDRATEAFF.